These 12 T cell receptor beta chains came from one sample sequenced in a study of tissue T cells after allogeneic stem cell transplantation. Some clones are missing from TCRdb's copy, which holds only in-frame ones; the method was immunoSEQ multiplex PCR. The data hold over 2,000 clones, with approximately 46% observed a single time. Described time point: mouse harvest day 14 after allogeneic transplant. Each mouse received 10^7 T-cell-depleted marrow cells plus 10^6 splenic CD5+ T cells by tail vein. Sequenced sample: lymph node tissue. The receptors come from a female BALB/c mouse given C57BL/6 T cells with graft-versus-host disease after an allogeneic hematopoietic cell transplant.

This clone appeared a single time. The genes and germline here are from mouse. Read coverage stops 1 residue before the CDR3 terminus; the germline J gene supplies the remainder. The genes are TRBV26 and TRBJ1-1, with D maybe TRBD1 (5 bases). V lost 4 bases and J lost 6, with 6 bases in between. The CDR3 contains 11 residues. Germline assignment: CDR1 KGHPV and CDR2 FQNQEV (reference sequence). The CDR3 DNA, read in part, is TGTGCCAGCAGTCCGGGGCCAGAAGTCTTC. Amino acid sequence: CASSPGPEVF. The CDR3 reads in full as CASSPGPEVFF.

In its sample, this clone ranks as large. Gene names are mouse gene names. With the read ending 1 residue before the CDR3 end, the germline J gene is used to fill in that end. The chain has TRBV4 and TRBJ2-7, with 10 positions matching TRBD2. Unmatched junction bases numbered 4, after V lost 4 bases and J lost 4 bases. CDR1 and CDR2 (germline): LGHDT, YNNKQL (reference sequence). This CDR3 comprises 14 residues. The CDR3 sequence is CASSLTGGSYEQYF. CDR3 DNA (partial): TGTGCCAGCAGCTTGACTGGGGGGTCTTATGAACAGTAC.

This clone turned up a few times. Gene names and germline refer to mouse. Sequencing ends 1 residue short of the CDR3 end; the germline J gene provides the rest. The rearrangement uses TRBV20 and TRBJ2-4; D possibly uses TRBD1 or TRBD2 (6 bases each). Trimming cost V 2 bases and J 0 bases, with 9 bases left between them. Germline CDR1 is GFQATS and CDR2 is STVNSAI. CDR3 size: 14 residues. CDR3 DNA, as far as it was read: TGTGGTGCTAGGTTAGGGGGGAGTCAAAACACCTTGTAC. Protein sequence: CGARLGGSQNTLY. The CDR3 in full is CGARLGGSQNTLYF.

Note on this clone: Germline and genes here are mouse. The read ends 1 residue early relative to the CDR3; the germline J gene fills the gap. The rearrangement links TRBV3 to TRBJ2-5, with 7 bases lining up with TRBD2. The CDR3 is made up of 15 amino acids. V was pared by 5 bases and J by 0 bases, with 5 bases of the junction left unmatched. Germline assignment: CDR1 SNHLY and CDR2 FYNGKV (reference sequence). CDR3 DNA, as far as it was read: TGTGCCAGCAGCCCACACTGGGGTAACCAAGACACCCAGTAC. Residues: CASSPHWGNQDTQY. The full-length CDR3 reads as CASSPHWGNQDTQYF.

In its sample, this clone was seen a few times. The gene symbols are mouse symbols. The missing CDR3 end, 1 residue past where the read stops, is filled in from the germline J gene. This sequence joins TRBV16 and TRBJ1-1; 8 nucleotides match TRBD1. Germline values: CDR1 SGHSA, CDR2 FRNQAP. The ends lost 5 bases at V and 6 bases at J; junction bases unmatched: 2. This CDR3 has 12 amino acids. The CDR3 sequence is CASSMTGAEVFF. CDR3 bases read: TGTGCAAGCAGCATGACAGGGGCAGAAGTCTTC. Full variable domain (remainder filled in from reference TRBV16 and TRBJ1-1): NAGVIQTPRHKVTGKGQEATLWCEPISGHSAVFWYRQTIVQGLEFLTYFRNQAPIDDSGMPKERFSAQMPNQSHSTLKIQSTQPQDSAVYLCASSMTGAEVFFGKGTRLTVV.

Note on this clone: Mouse germline and gene names are used. Coverage ceases 1 residue before the CDR3 finishes, and the germline J gene fills in the end. The chain joins TRBV31 to TRBJ2-3, with 11 bases identical to TRBD2. The CDR3 has 14 amino acids. The V gene's germline CDR1 is GKSSPN and CDR2 SITVG. The V gene end was trimmed by 5 bases and the J gene end by 3 bases; junction bases not matched to a gene: 4. CDR3 bases read: TGTGCCTGGGACTGGGGGGGTCGGGCAGAAACGCTGTAT. Protein: CAWDWGGRAETLY. The full CDR3 sequence reads CAWDWGGRAETLYF.

To note about this clone: Each gene name is a mouse one. The CDR3 goes on 1 residue after the read ends, and that part is filled in from the germline J gene. The chain links TRBV13-2 to TRBJ1-4; TRBD1 might be the D (5 bases). This CDR3 contains 14 residues. Germline CDR1 NNHNN, CDR2 SYGAGS (reference sequence). V was cut by 3 bases and J by 0 bases, with 6 bases left in between. CDR3: CASGGGVSNERLFF. The DNA read from the CDR3 is TGTGCCAGCGGTGGGGGGGTTTCCAACGAAAGATTATTT.

To note about this clone: Germline and genes: mouse. The read terminates 1 residue before the CDR3 end, so the remaining end is supplied by the germline J gene. V usage is TRBV26 and J usage is TRBJ2-5; D gene ambiguous. Germline V gene lookup returns CDR1 KGHPV and CDR2 FQNQEV (reference sequence). The CDR3 sequence is 13 residues long. The V and J ends lost 3 bases and 0 bases respectively, with 4 bases between them. The CDR3 protein is CASSLKNQDTQYF. The CDR3 bases that were read are TGTGCCAGCAGTCTCAAAAACCAAGACACCCAGTAC.

To note about this clone: Its ends do not fully match the called genes, so a read error is possible. The gene symbols are mouse symbols. The read stops 1 residue short of the end of the CDR3; the missing end is completed from the germline J gene. V and J are TRBV19 and TRBJ1-6; 11 bases fit TRBD1. TRBJ1-6 is an ORF; its function is uncertain. Germline V CDR1 and CDR2: FNHDT, SITEND (reference sequence). This CDR3 is 16 amino acids long. The CDR3 loop reads CARSTGTGGYNSPLYF. Incomplete CDR3 DNA: TGTGCCCGCAGTACCGGGACAGGGGGGTATAATTCGCCCCTCTAC.

On this clone: Mouse gene names and germline throughout. The part of the CDR3 DNA that was read is TGTGCCAGCAGTGATGCAAACTGGGGGAATGCTGAGCAGTTC. It specifies CASSDANWGNAEQF. The whole CDR3 sequence is CASSDANWGNAEQFF. This chain connects TRBV13-3 to TRBJ2-1, with 8 bases aligning to TRBD2. The missing CDR3 end, 1 residue past where the read stops, is filled in from the germline J gene. The CDR3 totals 15 residues. CDR1 is NNHDY and CDR2 is SYVADS in the germline V gene. V dropped 0 bases and J dropped 5; count of bases not matched to a gene: 4.

This clone appeared a few times. The gene names here belong to mouse. The read comes to an end 1 residue before the CDR3 does, leaving the germline J gene to fill in the end. V gene TRBV20 combines with J gene TRBJ1-3; unclear D gene. Trimming removed 1 base at V and 0 bases at J, with 4 bases between. Germline loops: CDR1 GFQATS, CDR2 STVNSAI. The CDR3 covers 13 residues. The CDR3 bases that were read are TGTGGTGCTAGGGTTGTTTCTGGAAATACGCTCTAT. Translated, it gives CGARVVSGNTLY. In full, the CDR3 reads CGARVVSGNTLYF. Based on the CDR3 plus reference TRBV20 and TRBJ1-3, the full variable domain is GALVYQYPRRTICKSGTSMRMECQAVGFQATSVAWYRQSPQKTFELIALSTVNSAIKYEQNFTQEKFPISHPNLSFSSMTVLNAYLEDRGLYLCGARVVSGNTLYFGEGSRLIVV.

As concerns this clone: Here the gene names and germline are mouse. The CDR3 end is not reached by the read, which stops 1 residue before it; the germline J gene fills it in. This chain links TRBV13-1 with TRBJ1-1; D remains unclear. This CDR3 spans 13 amino acids. CDR1 and CDR2 from the germline V gene are NSHNY and SYGAGN. Trimming left V 3 bases short and J 0 bases short, with 6 bases between. CDR3 bases read: TGTGCCAGCAGTGCGGGAGCAAACACAGAAGTCTTC. Protein: CASSAGANTEVF. The complete CDR3 protein is CASSAGANTEVFF.